The 7 T cell receptor beta chains listed next were all sequenced from one sample in a study of blood T cell repertoires in COVID-19 (dated by TCRdb to about 2020). The library was produced with the immunoSEQ multiplex PCR assay. Entries here come from immuneACCESS through TCRdb and include only in-frame sequences with V and J called. Some clones fail to appear in such tables; in the studies checked, an unresolved V gene covers under half of the shortfall, and the cause of the remainder is unknown. This sample lists roughly 260,000 clones; 80% to 90% were detected once. The ten largest clones take up around 2.5% of the sample. Sequenced sample: peripheral blood. The receptors stem from a woman aged 50 to 60 with acute or convalescent COVID-19.

The chain combines TRBV27 with TRBJ1-6; 7 nucleotides line up with TRBD1. Germline assignment: CDR1 MNHEY and CDR2 SMNVEV (reference sequence). CDR3 length: 16 residues. Trimming removed 4 bases from V and 7 bases from J; junction bases left unmatched: 10. The DNA of the CDR3 is TGTGCCAGCAGTTCATGGACAGGAGCTTTGAATTCACCCCTCCACTTT. This translates into CASSSWTGALNSPLHF.

The genes are TRBV27 and TRBJ2-7, with D tentatively TRBD2 (6 bases). V was shortened by 3 bases and J by 7 bases, with 13 bases between the two germline ends. Germline V gives CDR1 MNHEY, CDR2 SMNVEV (reference sequence). The CDR3 runs to 13 residues. The CDR3 loop is CASSFRDSPEQYF. The CDR3 DNA reads TGTGCCAGCAGTTTCCGGGACTCCCCTGAGCAGTACTTC.

This chain connects TRBV5-1 to TRBJ2-1; TRBD2 aligns across 7 bases. The ends lost 4 bases at V and 0 bases at J; junction bases unmatched: 7. This CDR3 spans 16 amino acids. Germline V lookup: CDR1 SGHRS, CDR2 YFSETQ. CDR3 sequence (DNA): TGCGCCAGCAGCCTCACAGCGGGAAGCTCCTACAATGAGCAGTTCTTC. This codes for CASSLTAGSSYNEQFF.

J is TRBJ2-4 and V is TRBV3-1 (or the pseudogene TRBV3-2), with D perhaps TRBD2 (5 bases). From germline, CDR1 is LGHDT and CDR2 YNNKEL (reference sequence). The V gene lost 3 bases and the J gene lost 2 bases, with 11 bases spanning the gap. The CDR3 consists of 15 residues. The CDR3 here is CASSQRGLPKNIQYF. The CDR3 DNA reads TGTGCCAGCAGCCAGAGAGGGTTGCCCAAAAACATTCAGTACTTC.

This sequence joins TRBV29-1 and TRBJ2-7, with a possible D match to TRBD1 (6 bases). The V gene lost 7 bases and the J gene lost 6 bases, with 16 bases spanning the gap. CDR1 and CDR2 from the germline V gene are SQVTM and ANQGSEA. The CDR3 has 12 residues. The CDR3 sequence is CSGRFGGFEQYF. CDR3 sequence (DNA): TGCAGCGGAAGATTTGGGGGCTTCGAGCAGTACTTC.

The chain employs TRBV4-3 and TRBJ2-7, with 7 positions matching TRBD1. Germline-derived CDR1 and CDR2 are LGHNA and YSLEER. The CDR3 spans 15 residues. Trimming took 1 base from V and 7 from J; bases not matched to a gene: 10. This CDR3 is CASSQVSTGLGEQYF. The CDR3 coding sequence is TGCGCCAGCAGCCAAGTTTCGACAGGGTTGGGGGAGCAGTACTTC.

This clone occurred once. This chain uses TRBV4-1 with TRBJ1-5; no definite D call. Germline CDR1 is MGHRA and CDR2 is YSYEKL. The V gene lost 6 bases and the J gene lost 0 bases, with 12 bases spanning the gap. The CDR3 has 15 amino acids. The CDR3 DNA follows: TGCGCCAGCAGTACGGGTCTTTATAGCAATCAGCCCCAGCATTTT. Encoded protein: CASSTGLYSNQPQHF.